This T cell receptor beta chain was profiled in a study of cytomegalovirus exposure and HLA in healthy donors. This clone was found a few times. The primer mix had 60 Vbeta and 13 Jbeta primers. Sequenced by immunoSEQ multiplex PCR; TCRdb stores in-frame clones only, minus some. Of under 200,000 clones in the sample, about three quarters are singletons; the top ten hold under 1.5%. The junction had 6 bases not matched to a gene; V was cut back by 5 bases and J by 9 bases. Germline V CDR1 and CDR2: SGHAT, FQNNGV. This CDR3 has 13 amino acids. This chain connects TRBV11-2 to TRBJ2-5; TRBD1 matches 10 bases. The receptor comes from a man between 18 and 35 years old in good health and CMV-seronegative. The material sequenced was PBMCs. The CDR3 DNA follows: TGTGCCAGCAGCCCCGCCGGACAGGGGGCCCAGTACTTC. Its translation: CASSPAGQGAQYF. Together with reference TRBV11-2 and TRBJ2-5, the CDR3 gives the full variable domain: EAGVAQSPRYKIIEKRQSVAFWCNPISGHATLYWYQQILGQGPKLLIQFQNNGVVDDSQLPKDRFSAERLKGVDSTLKIQPAKLEDSAVYLCASSPAGQGAQYFGPGTRLLVL.